What follows describes a single TCR beta chain. What it binds is not known. This sample is part of a study of T cell repertoires in cytomegalovirus infection. Turning to the study itself: Well-studied HLA-B-restricted CMV epitopes were used in the study alongside recently identified HLA-C-restricted ones. In public TCR beta signatures, there were indications of both CMV infection and matching HLA type. Study conclusions and caveats: Based on cumulative public TCR beta family frequency, carriers of CMV plus the relevant HLA were identified. HLA-C-restricted TCR beta clonotypes specific for CMV led the ex vivo response.

TCRdb re-analysed the reads in MiXCR, keeping a single row per CDR3 protein. The sample holds around 710,000 distinct CDR3 sequences, about 27% seen once. The CDR3 loop spans 18 amino acids. V lost 0 bases to trimming and J lost 4 bases, with 18 bases between them. Germline V gene lookup returns CDR1 MNHNS and CDR2 SASEGT. This chain uses TRBV6-1 with TRBJ2-2; D not resolved. This material consisted of cultured CD8+ T cells from PBMCs, taken from culture after CMV antigen stimulation. This sequence originates from a human donor in good health (CMV status not recorded). Some clones in this sample may be carry-over from other donors' samples. The CDR3 spells CASSEAVGLNPSTGELFF. The CDR3 DNA sequence: TGTGCCAGCAGTGAAGCTGTCGGTCTCAACCCTTCCACCGGGGAGCTGTTTTTT.